This T cell receptor beta chain emerged from a study of cytomegalovirus exposure and HLA in healthy donors. Regarding the study as a whole: A few of the chains that were CMV-associated were confirmed in vitro to be specific for CMV antigens. In a later analysis, 16,951 TCR beta sequences were associated with HLA alleles at 0.05 false discovery rate.

Donors likely had unrecorded immune exposures despite being nominally healthy when sampled. The PCR contained 60 Vbeta and 13 Jbeta primers. Generated by immunoSEQ multiplex PCR, the TCRdb table keeps only in-frame clones and is missing some. The sample consists of about 180,000 clones, less than 85% of them appearing once. The CDR3 has 19 residues. Germline loops: CDR1 SEHNR, CDR2 FQNEAQ (reference sequence). The ends lost 1 base at V and 5 bases at J; junction bases unmatched: 8. On this clone itself: Its matching antigen is unknown.

This clonotype was sampled from a man in his forties or fifties in good health and CMV-seronegative. The material sequenced was PBMCs. This sequence joins TRBV7-9 and TRBJ2-2; 15 nucleotides align to TRBD2. Here the CDR3 DNA reads TGTGCCAGCAGCTTAGGGACTAGCGGGAGGGCCAGTACGACCGGGGAGCTGTTTTTT. Translated: CASSLGTSGRASTTGELFF.